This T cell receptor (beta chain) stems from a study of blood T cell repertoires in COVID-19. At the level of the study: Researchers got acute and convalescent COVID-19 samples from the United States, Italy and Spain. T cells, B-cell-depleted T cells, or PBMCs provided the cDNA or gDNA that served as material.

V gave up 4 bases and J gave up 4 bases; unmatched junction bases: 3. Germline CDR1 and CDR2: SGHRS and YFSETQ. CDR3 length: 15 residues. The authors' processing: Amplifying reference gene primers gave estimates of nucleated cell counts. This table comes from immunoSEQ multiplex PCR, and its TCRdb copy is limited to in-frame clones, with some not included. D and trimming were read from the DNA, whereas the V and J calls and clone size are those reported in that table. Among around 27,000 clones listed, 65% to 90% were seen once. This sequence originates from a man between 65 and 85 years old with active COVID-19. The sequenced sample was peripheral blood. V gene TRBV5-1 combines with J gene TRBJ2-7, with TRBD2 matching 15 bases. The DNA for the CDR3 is TGCGCCAGCAGCCCGGGACTAGCGGGAGGATACGAGCAGTACTTC. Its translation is CASSPGLAGGYEQYF.